These 19 T cell receptor beta chains were all obtained from the same sample, sequenced in a study of type 1 regulatory T cells. TCRdb processed the reads anew with MiXCR; each CDR3 protein has one entry. The sample consists of more than 50,000 distinct CDR3 sequences, 60% to 65% of them appearing once. No antigen has been assigned to these receptors. Sample: cultured non-Tr1 T cells, either the whole culture or a sorted T cell fraction (not recorded which). The receptor source for this set is a human donor in good health.

This clonotype occurred a few times. The junction departs from the called germline gene at one end, perhaps through a read error. This chain uses TRBV4-2 with TRBJ2-1, with D perhaps TRBD1 or TRBD2 (6 bases each). Germline CDR1 and CDR2: LGHNA and YNFKEQ. This CDR3 comprises 14 residues. The CDR3 region is CASSQEAIGGLIVF. The CDR3 nucleotides are TGTGCCAGCAGCCAAGAAGCCATTGGGGGGCTTATTGTCTTC.

CDR3 amino acids: CASSQRDYTEAFF. Written as DNA, the CDR3 is TGTGCCAGCAGCCAACGGGATTACACTGAAGCTTTCTTT. The V gene is TRBV3-1, the J gene TRBJ1-1; D not resolved. The V gene's germline CDR1 is LGHDT and CDR2 YNNKEL (reference sequence). V was cut by 2 bases and J by 3 bases, with 7 bases left in between. The CDR3 has 13 residues.

V usage is TRBV6-6 and J usage is TRBJ1-5, with D unclear. The germline V gene encodes CDR1 MNHNY and CDR2 SVGAGI (reference sequence). Trimming shortened V by 2 bases and J by 4 bases, and 3 bases separated the two germline ends. The CDR3 runs 12 residues. The CDR3 is CASSYLNQPQHF. The CDR3 DNA is TGTGCCAGCAGTTACCTTAATCAGCCCCAGCATTTT.

The chain links TRBV24-1 to TRBJ2-3; 8 bases agree with TRBD2. The V gene end was trimmed by 4 bases and the J gene end by 6 bases; junction bases not matched to a gene: 8. The CDR3 covers 15 residues. Germline-derived CDR1 and CDR2 are KGHDR and SFDVKD. CDR3 DNA sequence: TGTGCCACCAGTGACTCTAGCGGGCTCACCGATACGCAGTATTTT. Its translation is CATSDSSGLTDTQYF.

The rearrangement links TRBV28 to TRBJ2-3; TRBD2 matches at 7 bases. This CDR3 region has 16 residues. The V and J ends lost 6 bases and 6 bases, in that order; junction bases with no gene match: 15. Germline CDR1 reads MDHEN; CDR2 reads SYDVKM. The CDR3 DNA sequence: TGTGCCAGCAGCTACCTACTAGCGACAAATGGGGATACGCAGTATTTT. Translation gives CASSYLLATNGDTQYF.

This clonotype was seen only a few times. The V gene is TRBV24-1, the J gene TRBJ1-4; TRBD1 agrees at 10 bases. Germline V gene lookup returns CDR1 KGHDR and CDR2 SFDVKD. The V and J ends lost 5 bases and 8 bases, in that order; junction bases with no gene match: 7. The CDR3 loop spans 15 amino acids. Here the CDR3 reads CATSVETGGAEKLFF. The CDR3, as DNA: TGTGCCACCAGTGTGGAGACAGGGGGCGCAGAAAAACTGTTTTTT.

This clonotype was found a few times. The rearrangement joins TRBV7-2 to TRBJ2-2; D possibly corresponds to TRBD2 (5 bases). Germline V gene lookup returns CDR1 SGHTA and CDR2 FQGNSA. There are 15 residues in the CDR3. V lost 5 bases to trimming and J lost 1 base, with 11 bases between them. The CDR3 DNA follows: TGTGCCAGCAGCATCACTAGTCTGAACACCGGGGAGCTGTTTTTT. As protein: CASSITSLNTGELFF.

The rearrangement links TRBV4-3 to TRBJ2-1; 7 bases fit TRBD2. The CDR3 consists of 14 residues. After removal of 4 bases from V and 8 bases from J, the junction contained 8 bases not matched to a gene. Germline assignment: CDR1 LGHNA and CDR2 YSLEER. The CDR3 DNA reads as TGCGCCAGCAGCCCCTGGATCAGCGGGGATGAGCAGTTCTTC. It translates to CASSPWISGDEQFF.

The chain uses TRBV7-2 and TRBJ2-5; possible D gene TRBD2, 5 bases. The V end lost 3 bases, the J end lost 5 bases, and 16 bases lay between the germline ends. Germline CDR1 and CDR2: SGHTA and FQGNSA. The CDR3 extends over 15 amino acids. This CDR3 is CASSFRSGGGETQYF. As DNA, the CDR3 is TGTGCCAGCAGCTTTCGGTCTGGCGGCGGGGAGACCCAGTACTTC.

This rearrangement joins TRBV14 to TRBJ2-7, with 12 bases lining up with TRBD2. This CDR3 has 19 amino acids. Germline CDR1 is SGHDN and CDR2 is FVKESK. Trimming cost V 3 bases and J 4 bases; bases outside gene matches: 16. The CDR3 DNA is TGTGCCAGCAGCCATCGGACTAGCGGGATTAAAACGGTTTGGTACGAGCAGTACTTC. Encoded protein: CASSHRTSGIKTVWYEQYF.

The chain links TRBV12-3 or TRBV12-4 to TRBJ2-7; tentatively, D is TRBD1 (6 bases). CDR3 length equals 15 residues. Trimming took off 5 bases at V and 7 bases at J, with 21 bases between the two ends. The CDR3 is CASSEDTGPRGEQYF. The CDR3 nucleotides read TGTGCCAGCAGTGAGGATACGGGGCCAAGGGGGGAGCAGTACTTC.

The rearrangement uses TRBV29-1 and TRBJ2-3; 9 nucleotides line up with TRBD1. Germline CDR1 and CDR2: SQVTM and ANQGSEA. The CDR3 extends over 14 amino acids. Trimming cost V 5 bases and J 3 bases; bases outside gene matches: 6. This chain's CDR3 is CSVTTGGRTDTQYF. Here the CDR3 DNA reads TGCAGCGTTACAACAGGGGGCAGGACAGATACGCAGTATTTT.

The chain is built from TRBV18 and TRBJ2-4; D remains unclear. The CDR3 spans 14 residues. Looked up from germline, CDR1 is KGHSH and CDR2 is LQKENI. V was cut by 6 bases and J by 6 bases, with 15 bases left in between. Written as DNA, the CDR3 is TGTGCCAGCTCCCCCGGGCCCCCGTTAAACATTCAGTACTTC. This encodes CASSPGPPLNIQYF.

This clonotype was found a few times. CDR3: CATSDFSSPLKEVDTQYF. CDR3 sequence (DNA): TGTGCCACCAGTGATTTTTCGTCGCCCCTCAAGGAAGTAGATACGCAGTATTTT. This chain links TRBV24-1 with TRBJ2-3, with no clear D. V dropped 1 base and J dropped 5 bases, with 21 bases sitting between them. Germline CDR1 KGHDR, CDR2 SFDVKD. This CDR3 has 18 amino acids.

The chain recombines TRBV11-2 with TRBJ2-1, with 10 bases matching TRBD2. The CDR3 runs 14 residues. The germline CDR1 and CDR2 sequences are SGHAT and FQNNGV. The trim removed 8 bases at V and 8 bases at J, leaving 9 bases unmatched. The CDR3 DNA follows: TGTGCCAGCGACAGAGCGGGAGGGGTGTATGAGCAGTTCTTC. It translates to CASDRAGGVYEQFF.

In regard to this clonotype: The junction departs from germline at one end; a sequencing error may be responsible. This chain's CDR3 is CASSYSGQPGGLFF. CDR3 coding DNA: TGTGCCAGCAGTTACTCAGGGCAGCCCGGGGGGCTGTTTTTT. This rearrangement joins TRBV6-2 or TRBV6-3 to TRBJ2-2; possibly TRBD2 for D (6 bases). The CDR3 is made up of 14 amino acids. Per germline, CDR1 MNHEY and CDR2 SVGEGT.

This chain uses TRBV5-1 with TRBJ2-2; perhaps TRBD2 as D (6 bases). The CDR3 sequence is 16 residues long. Per the germline V gene, CDR1 is SGHRS and CDR2 is YFSETQ. V was clipped by 2 bases and J by 4 bases, with 15 bases between them. CDR3 sequence: CASSFLGGDRTGELFF. The DNA for the CDR3 is TGCGCCAGCAGCTTCCTCGGCGGGGACCGCACCGGGGAGCTGTTTTTT.

This sequence joins TRBV20-1 and TRBJ2-3, with a possible D match to TRBD1 (6 bases). The ends were cut back, 0 bases at V and 2 bases at J, with 15 bases in the middle. Germline assignment: CDR1 DFQATT and CDR2 SNEGSKA (reference sequence). CDR3 length equals 16 residues. This CDR3 is CSARDLFDRTTDTQYF. Here the CDR3 DNA reads TGCAGTGCTAGAGATCTTTTCGACAGGACCACAGATACGCAGTATTTT.

Concerning this clonotype itself: At one end the junction does not follow the germline gene, possibly because of a read error. The chain links TRBV7-2 to TRBJ1-5; D is unclear. The length of the CDR3 is 13 residues. Germline V gene data show CDR1 as SGHTA and CDR2 as FQGNSA. The CDR3 region is CASSPRVDQPQRF. CDR3 nucleotide sequence: TGTGCCAGCAGCCCGAGGGTGGATCAGCCCCAGCGTTTT.